The T cell receptor (beta chain) under discussion was sequenced for a study of metastatic and nonmetastatic thyroid tumors. Study-level background: Malignant thyroid and benign thyroid patients provided blood and tumor or nodule tissue whose repertoires were compared.

The CDR3 runs 13 residues. Germline V gives CDR1 DFQATT, CDR2 SNEGSKA (reference sequence). Trimming removed 1 base from V and 5 bases from J; junction bases left unmatched: 0. TCRdb called clones again from the PCR reads with MiXCR. Here the sample spans over 10,000 clones, approximately 26% being singletons. Patients had received no treatment of any kind before thyroid surgery. This chain uses TRBV20-1 with TRBJ1-4, with 8 bases that match TRBD1. The sequence came from a male donor with papillary thyroid cancer or a benign thyroid nodule (not recorded which). Some clones in this sample may be carry-over from other donors' samples. Sequenced material: blood. CDR3 amino acids: CSARGQGNEKLFF. The CDR3 region has the DNA TGCAGTGCTAGAGGACAGGGGAATGAAAAACTGTTTTTT.